This T cell receptor (beta chain) was identified during a study of TIL therapy for anti-PD-1-resistant metastatic lung cancer (dated by TCRdb to 2020 to 2022). About the full investigation: Before any PD-1/PD-L1 blockade was given, tumors were harvested, nivolumab was then administered, and patients who progressed went on to receive lymphodepletion, an infusion of expanded TIL, and IL-2. Enrolled patients had a median age of roughly 54 years (range 38-75) and a median tumor PD-L1 proportion score of over 5.5%. The cohort was composed predominantly of lung adenocarcinoma, with a few EGFR-mutant and two ALK-rearranged tumors included, and half of patients were identified as current or former smokers. A median non-synonymous tumor mutation burden of under 1.9 mutations per megabase was determined across the cohort by whole-exome sequencing. Clonotypes were tracked across tumor, expanded TIL product and serial blood samples by T cell receptor beta sequencing of tumor and peripheral blood.

V trim: 6 bases; J trim: 0 bases; unmatched bases: 8. The CDR3, from cysteine to phenylalanine, totals 16 residues. Only the CDR3 region is kept as DNA, spanning 48 bases read in frame from base 1. CDR1 and CDR2 were assigned from the germline V gene as WSHSY and SAAADI. Comment on this clone: No cognate antigen has been identified for it. No clone much larger than this one lies a single base away; base qualities are absent.

Explained via the paper, the time point label denotes: pre-treatment sample, taken before nivolumab and TIL therapy. Adults with stage 4 NSCLC were enrolled from October 2017 to January 2020 in a dual-center phase I trial. Samples came from a single-arm, open-label phase I trial of tumor-infiltrating lymphocyte therapy with nivolumab in advanced non-small cell lung cancer. Blood mononuclear cells from EDTA tubes were isolated by Ficoll gradient, snap-frozen as pellets, and DNA was extracted with a Qiagen mini-prep kit. Using bias-controlled multiplex PCR with the immunoSEQ v3 hsTCRB kit, the TCR beta CDR3 regions were amplified from genomic DNA. The TCR libraries were sequenced on an Illumina NextSeq 500 to approximately 1.8 million read pairs for survey level or about 4.5-6 million read pairs for deep level. The authors' pipeline ran thus. V, D and J genes were assigned, non-productive sequences were removed, and clonality was reported by immunoSEQ Analyzer software. Repertoires were compared by productive Simpson clonality and by the Morisita overlap index of productive TRB rearrangements between infused TIL and blood. The absolute count of a clonotype in blood was estimated by multiplying the lymphocyte count by the CD3+ fraction and by the productive frequency of the clone. In TCRdb, the immuneACCESS table is reduced to in-frame sequences with V and J assigned. These tables do not hold every clone; where another copy was compared, an unresolved V gene accounts for under half, and the others remain unexplained. D and trimming were read from the DNA, whereas the V and J calls and clone size are those reported in that table. Within this sample are tens of thousands of clones, with 69% of them counted one time only. Over 6.5% of the sample is held by the ten biggest clonotypes.

General findings and caveats noted by the study authors: The study protocol defined all tumor marker inferences as exploratory. The cohort was highly selected, including more treatment-naive, never-smoker and oncogene-addicted patients than is typical, which limits generalizability. Infused TIL clonotypes partially replaced the baseline peripheral repertoire then decayed over months, with no apparent association between persistence and response.

The rearranged segments are TRBV10-2 and TRBJ2-3, with TRBD1 identical over 8 junction bases. This sequence was found in a person between 30 and 79 years old with non-small cell lung cancer. The specimen comprised blood, sampled at baseline. The CDR3 is CASRTDRGFSTDTQYF. The nucleotides read TGCGCCAGCAGGACAGACAGGGGATTTAGCACAGATACGCAGTATTTT.